The clone carrying this T cell receptor (beta chain) was seen a handful of times. Antigen: not known. Libraries were prepared by immunoSEQ multiplex PCR; TCRdb keeps only in-frame clonotypes and omits some of them. The sample holds approximately 400 clones, almost 8.5% seen once. Antigen-reactive proliferating T cell lines came from CFSE-labeled cells given autologous monocytes and SARS-CoV-2 spike or nucleoprotein. Mild-to-severe COVID-19 survivors were the donors. CDR1 and CDR2 from the germline V gene are WSHSY and SAAADI. There are 16 residues in the CDR3. V was clipped by 6 bases and J by 3 bases; unmatched bases: 11. This sample is drawn from a study of CD4 T cell repertoires in COVID-19. Study context: After 10 days of IL-2 expansion, CFSE-low cells were relabeled and restimulated with other coronavirus spikes. Findings of the study overall: Between roughly 6.5 and 28% of SARS-CoV-2 clonotypes also appeared in SARS-CoV and/or HKU1 spike cultures. Several top expanded SARS-CoV-2-reactive clonotypes were shared by two or three memory subsets.

Sequenced material: central memory CD4+ T cells, cultured in vitro, taken after recovery from COVID-19. The chain has TRBV10-2 and TRBJ2-1; the match to TRBD1 covers 7 bases. This clonotype was sampled from a human donor who had COVID-19. The CDR3, as DNA: TGCGCCAGCAGCTCGAGGGCAGGGGGATTCTACAATGAGCAGTTCTTC. This translates into CASSSRAGGFYNEQFF.